This T cell receptor (beta chain) was documented in a study of blood T cell repertoires in COVID-19. Study information: From the United States, Italy and Spain came samples of acute and convalescent COVID-19. PBMCs, B-cell-depleted T cells, or T cells provided the cDNA or gDNA that made up the material.

One Seattle source followed patients from active infection through their disease course. Germline assignment: CDR1 LNHDA and CDR2 SQIVND (reference sequence). The CDR3 is 14 residues long. Deletions cut 1 base from V and 0 bases from J, with 6 bases between. Authors' processing steps: By means of reference gene primer amplification, nucleated cell counts were estimated. Libraries were prepared by immunoSEQ multiplex PCR; TCRdb keeps only in-frame clonotypes and omits some of them. That table is the source of V, J and clone size, and D and trimming were worked out from the DNA. The sample holds some 70,000 clones; more than 70% are singletons and the top ten take around 13%.

Material for sequencing was peripheral blood. The gene calls are TRBV19 and TRBJ1-1; D perhaps matches TRBD1 (6 bases). The sequence was obtained from a man between 45 and 60 years old with COVID-19, enrolled during active disease. The CDR3: CASSIGTVNTEAFF. The CDR3 DNA follows: TGTGCCAGTAGTATAGGGACAGTGAACACTGAAGCTTTCTTT.